Included here is one TCR beta chain sequence, with context. Libraries were prepared by immunoSEQ multiplex PCR; TCRdb keeps only in-frame clonotypes and omits some of them. The sample carries around 37,000 clones, roughly three quarters recorded once. This specimen comes from a study of radiotherapy plus CTLA-4 blockade in lung cancer. CDR1 and CDR2 from the germline V gene are MDHEN and SYDVKM. The CDR3 contains 18 residues. Trimming removed 5 bases from V and 0 bases from J; junction bases left unmatched: 6. In chemo-refractory metastatic non-small-cell lung cancer, patients got ipilimumab CTLA-4 blockade together with focal radiation.

This clonotype was sampled from a human donor with non-small cell lung cancer that progressed on radiotherapy plus ipilimumab. The sequenced sample was peripheral blood, obtained from a patient treated with radiotherapy plus ipilimumab. V is TRBV28 and J is TRBJ2-6, with 11 bases lining up with TRBD2. The CDR3, as DNA: TGTGCCAGCAGTGCTACTAGCGGGAGTAGCTCTGGGGCCAACGTCCTGACTTTC. Translated, it gives CASSATSGSSSGANVLTF.